This T cell receptor beta chain originates from a study of blood T cell repertoires in COVID-19. Unmatched junction bases numbered 8, after V lost 4 bases and J lost 1 base. This CDR3 contains 17 residues. Germline assignment: CDR1 MDHEN and CDR2 SYDVKM. Clones were read by immunoSEQ multiplex PCR, and TCRdb kept only the in-frame ones, dropping some. The sample lists about 90,000 clones, approximately 88% occurring once. This clone was seen just once. The rearrangement uses TRBV28 and TRBJ2-5, with 11 bases matching TRBD2. This TCR derives from a woman aged 80 or older with active or convalescent COVID-19. The specimen was peripheral blood. CDR3 region: CASSSQGLAVSQETQYF. CDR3 DNA sequence: TGTGCCAGCAGTTCTCAGGGACTAGCGGTATCCCAAGAGACCCAGTACTTC.